This T cell receptor (beta chain) was documented in a study of CD8 T cells in ankylosing spondylitis. The sample holds a few counts of this clonotype. Its antigen is still unknown. Study observations and caveats: Earlier studies detected some motif variants in reactive arthritis synovial fluid and blood. The clones that were linked to disease were reported to be significantly enriched in matched synovial fluid samples from ankylosing spondylitis patients. About 8 highly homologous variants made up a TCR beta motif, and this motif appeared characteristic of ankylosing spondylitis blood. Disease-linked clones bore a CD8+ phenotype, appearing relatively rarely in peripheral blood.

Scientists made TCR beta libraries using quantitative 5'-RACE with molecular barcodes. TCRdb passed the 5' RACE reads through MiXCR, listing each CDR3 protein once. The data contain about 540,000 distinct CDR3 sequences, roughly 12% of them singletons. This CDR3 has 16 residues. Germline V gene sequence: CDR1 KGHDR, CDR2 SFDVKD. V lost 4 bases and J lost 0; bases outside the gene matches: 5. V is TRBV24-1 and J is TRBJ2-7, with 10 bases aligning to TRBD1. The sample comprised blood, either unsorted or a sorted T cell fraction (not recorded which). The receptor was derived from a male donor with ankylosing spondylitis. As DNA, the CDR3 is TGTGCCACCAGTGACCTCCGGGACAGGGGCTCCTACGAGCAGTACGTC. This gives the protein CATSDLRDRGSYEQYV.